These T cell receptor beta chains were read from a single sample in a study of CXCR3-negative and CXCR3-positive naive CD8 T cells. TCRdb reprocessed the 5' RACE reads; each CDR3 protein has one entry and no DNA is given. In all, the sample yields about 89,000 distinct CDR3 sequences. Sequencing was done on a sample of naive CXCR3+ CD8+ T cells from blood. The receptors come from a human donor in good health. Some clones in this sample may be carry-over from other donors' samples. Both conserved end residues are part of each CDR3.

j_gene | v_gene | CDR3aa
TRBJ1-1 | TRBV29-1 | CSVETGEATEAFF
TRBJ2-7 | TRBV20-1 | CSATARGQGFFYEQYF
TRBJ2-1 | TRBV12-5 | CASALAGDGHEQFF
TRBJ2-7 | TRBV3-1 | CASSYLGQGTYEQYF
TRBJ2-1 | TRBV28 | CASSPGPVIYFF
TRBJ1-1 | TRBV4-3 | CASSNPDRAGEAFF
TRBJ2-7 | TRBV29-1 | CSVERPDRQYF
TRBJ1-1 | TRBV28 | CASRARGLDAEAFF
TRBJ2-2 | TRBV29-1 | CSVEQANTGELFF
TRBJ2-7 | TRBV7-6 | CASSLGSATYEQYF
TRBJ2-1 | TRBV29-1 | CSVPTGGAYNEQFF
TRBJ2-3 | TRBV20-1 | CSAPTDGRSHTDTQYF
TRBJ2-7 | TRBV12-3/TRBV12-4 | CASSSSGAHSYEQYF
TRBJ2-7 | TRBV19 | CASRRGSEQYF
TRBJ1-2 | TRBV5-1 | CASSFKTGTNGYTF
TRBJ2-1 | TRBV21-1 | CASSILVSVTGLSNEQFF
TRBJ2-7 | TRBV18 | CASPRGRRYRSYYEQYF
TRBJ1-5 | TRBV7-2 | CASSSTTGYQPQHF
TRBJ2-5 | TRBV5-1 | CASSLGSETQYF
TRBJ2-7 | TRBV14 | CASSQRGIHEQYF
TRBJ2-3 | TRBV6-4 | CASSDGTGGPDTQYF
TRBJ2-1 | TRBV2 | CASGSGANYNEQFF
TRBJ2-1 | TRBV3-1 | CASSQDFNEQFF
TRBJ2-6 | TRBV23-1 | CASSHRGSGANVLTF
TRBJ2-7 | TRBV6-5 | CASSYPRDRTGTYEQYF